The TCR beta chain described here comes from a study of T cell repertoires in cytomegalovirus infection. One entry per CDR3 protein results from TCRdb running MiXCR on the reads. This sample has about 890,000 distinct CDR3 sequences, with under 40% found just once. As concerns this clonotype: As yet, its antigen is unknown.

Study results and caveats: The ex vivo response was dominated by HLA-C-restricted CMV-specific TCR beta clonotypes.

The V end was cut by 3 bases, the J end by 2 bases, with 13 bases between. This CDR3 has 15 residues. CDR1 and CDR2 from the germline V gene are SGHVS and FNYEAQ. The sample was cultured CD8+ T cells from PBMCs, taken from culture after CMV antigen stimulation. The V and J genes are TRBV7-6 and TRBJ1-2; D call uncertain. This TCR derives from a human donor in good health (CMV status not recorded). Some clones in this sample may be carry-over from other donors' samples. This CDR3 reads CASSFERRLNYGYTF. As DNA, the CDR3 is TGTGCCAGCAGCTTTGAACGTCGTCTAAACTATGGCTACACCTTC.